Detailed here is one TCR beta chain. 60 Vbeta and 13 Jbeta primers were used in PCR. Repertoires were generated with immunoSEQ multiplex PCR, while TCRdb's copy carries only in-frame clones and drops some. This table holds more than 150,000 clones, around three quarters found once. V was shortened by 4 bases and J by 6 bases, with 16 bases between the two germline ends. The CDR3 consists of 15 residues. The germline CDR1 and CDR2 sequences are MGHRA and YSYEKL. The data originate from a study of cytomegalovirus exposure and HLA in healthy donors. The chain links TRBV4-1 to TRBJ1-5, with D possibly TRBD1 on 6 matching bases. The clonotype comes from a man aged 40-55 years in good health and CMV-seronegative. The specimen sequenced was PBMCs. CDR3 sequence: CASSLRDMFGQPQHF. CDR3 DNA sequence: TGCGCCAGCAGCCTCCGGGACATGTTCGGTCAGCCCCAGCATTTT.